This T cell receptor beta chain came from a study of T cell changes during pregnancy in multiple sclerosis. From germline, CDR1 is SGHDT and CDR2 YYEEEE. CDR3 length equals 11 residues. Trimming left V 3 bases short and J 6 bases short, with 5 bases between. Profiling relied on immunoSEQ multiplex PCR, and the TCRdb table lists in-frame clones only, not all of them. The sample holds tens of thousands of clones, about 94% seen once. The rearrangement joins TRBV5-6 to TRBJ2-3; D gene uncertain. This sequence was found in a female donor with multiple sclerosis, enrolled in a pregnancy study. Sample: CD4+ T cells from peripheral blood mononuclear cells, taken after pregnancy. CDR3 loop: CASSSVDTQYF. The CDR3 DNA reads as TGTGCCAGCAGCTCCGTGGATACGCAGTATTTT.